This T cell receptor beta chain was sequenced in a study of early T cells in non-severe SARS-CoV-2 infection. Each CDR3 protein is one row after TCRdb ran MiXCR on the 5' RACE reads. The profile shows tens of thousands of distinct CDR3 sequences, approximately 14% of them singletons. Germline CDR1 is ENHRY and CDR2 is SYGVKD. V lost 2 bases, J lost 0 bases, and 11 bases lay in between. CDR3 size: 16 residues. This clonotype was recorded many times. The sequence derives from an adult who was a healthcare worker with PCR-confirmed SARS-CoV-2 infection or an uninfected control (not recorded which). V usage is TRBV10-3 and J usage is TRBJ2-1, with D maybe TRBD2 (6 bases). Sequencing was performed on whole blood. The CDR3 region has the DNA TGTGCCATCAGTGAGCCGGGGGAGAGCTCCTACAATGAGCAGTTCTTC. Amino acid sequence: CAISEPGESSYNEQFF.